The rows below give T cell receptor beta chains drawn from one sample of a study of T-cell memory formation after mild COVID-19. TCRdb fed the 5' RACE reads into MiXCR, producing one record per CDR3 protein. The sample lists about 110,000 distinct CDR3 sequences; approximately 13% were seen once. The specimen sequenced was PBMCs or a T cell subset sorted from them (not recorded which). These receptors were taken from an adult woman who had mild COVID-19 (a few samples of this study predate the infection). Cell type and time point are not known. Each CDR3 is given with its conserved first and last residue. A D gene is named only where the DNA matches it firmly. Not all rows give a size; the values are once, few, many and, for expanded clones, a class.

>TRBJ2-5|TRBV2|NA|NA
CASSEYRAVSGETQYF
TGTGCCAGCAGTGAATACAGGGCGGTTAGCGGAGAGACCCAGTACTTC
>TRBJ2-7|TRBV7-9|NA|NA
CASSSLGRDYEQYF
TGTGCCAGCAGCTCCCTGGGACGGGATTACGAGCAGTACTTC
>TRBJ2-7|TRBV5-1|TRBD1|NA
CASSWTGGREQYF
TGCGCCAGCAGCTGGACAGGGGGCCGAGAGCAGTACTTC
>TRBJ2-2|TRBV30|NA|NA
CARNRGNTGELFF
TGTGCCCGGAATCGGGGGAACACCGGGGAGCTGTTTTTT
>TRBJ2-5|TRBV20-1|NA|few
CSAREKGWQETQYF
TGCAGTGCTAGAGAAAAAGGCTGGCAAGAGACCCAGTACTTC
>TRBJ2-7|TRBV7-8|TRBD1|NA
CASRDTPGTETYEQYF
TGTGCCAGCAGAGATACCCCCGGGACAGAAACCTACGAGCAGTACTTC
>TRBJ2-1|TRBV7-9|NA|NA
CASSFRGEYNEQFF
TGTGCCAGCAGCTTTAGGGGAGAATACAATGAGCAGTTCTTC
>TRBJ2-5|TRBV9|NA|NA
CASSVDGGGQETQYF
TGTGCCAGCAGCGTAGACGGAGGGGGGCAAGAGACCCAGTACTTC
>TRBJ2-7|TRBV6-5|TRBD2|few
CASSPGTSGSVGYEQYF
TGTGCCAGCAGTCCCGGGACTAGCGGGAGTGTGGGCTACGAGCAGTACTTC
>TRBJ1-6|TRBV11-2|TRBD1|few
CASSTGQESYNSPLHF
TGTGCCAGCAGCACAGGACAGGAGTCCTATAATTCACCCCTCCACTTT
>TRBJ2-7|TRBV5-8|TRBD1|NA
CASSYRGSYEQYF
TGTGCCAGCAGCTACAGGGGATCCTACGAGCAGTACTTC
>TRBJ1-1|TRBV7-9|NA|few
CASSPSVAGNTEAFF
TGTGCCAGCAGCCCTTCAGTGGCAGGGAACACTGAAGCTTTCTTT
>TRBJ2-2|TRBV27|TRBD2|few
CASSLLAGGNTGELFF
TGTGCCAGCAGCCTCTTAGCGGGAGGGAACACCGGGGAGCTGTTTTTT
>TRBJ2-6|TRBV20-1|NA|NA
CSARQVTGANVLTF
TGCAGTGCTAGACAGGTTACTGGGGCCAACGTCCTGACTTTC
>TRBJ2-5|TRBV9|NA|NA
CASSVGHPEETQYF
TGTGCCAGCAGCGTAGGGCACCCCGAAGAGACCCAGTACTTC
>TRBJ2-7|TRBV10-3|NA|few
CAISDTPGDEQYF
TGTGCCATCAGTGATACCCCCGGGGACGAGCAGTACTTC
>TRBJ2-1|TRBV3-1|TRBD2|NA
CASSQEYVGGGHYNEQFF
TGTGCCAGCAGCCAGGAGTACGTCGGGGGGGGCCACTACAATGAGCAGTTCTTC
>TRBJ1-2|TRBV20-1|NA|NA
CSATGPHFGLRGYTF
TGCAGTGCTACCGGCCCACACTTTGGACTTCGGGGCTACACCTTC
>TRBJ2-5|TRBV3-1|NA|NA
CASSQVVSLYQETQYF
TGTGCCAGCAGCCAAGTCGTTAGCTTGTACCAAGAGACCCAGTACTTC
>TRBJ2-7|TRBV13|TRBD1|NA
CASSFDSGGRYEQYF
TGTGCCAGCAGCTTTGATTCAGGGGGCCGCTACGAGCAGTACTTC
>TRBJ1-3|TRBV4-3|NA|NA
CASSQDWGLVAGNTIYF
TGCGCCAGCAGCCAAGATTGGGGGTTAGTGGCTGGAAACACCATATATTTT
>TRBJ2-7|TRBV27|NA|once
CASSLGLASEQYF
TGTGCCAGCAGTTTAGGGCTAGCAAGCGAGCAGTACTTC
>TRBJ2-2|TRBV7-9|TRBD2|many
CASSLELGLAANTGELFF
TGTGCCAGCAGCTTGGAATTGGGACTAGCGGCTAACACCGGGGAGCTGTTTTTT
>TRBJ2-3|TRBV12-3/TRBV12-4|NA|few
CASSLRQSTDTQYF
TGTGCCAGCAGTTTAAGACAGAGCACAGATACGCAGTATTTT
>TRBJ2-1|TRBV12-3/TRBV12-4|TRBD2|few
CASSQTSGSPGNEQFF
TGTGCCAGCAGTCAGACTAGCGGCTCTCCTGGCAATGAGCAGTTCTTC
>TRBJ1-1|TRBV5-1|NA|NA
CASSLVGPGGTEAFF
TGCGCCAGCAGCTTGGTGGGTCCCGGCGGCACTGAAGCTTTCTTT
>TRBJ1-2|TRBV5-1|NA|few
CASSLGTEFLYGYIF
TGCGCCAGCAGCTTGGGGACAGAGTTCCTCTATGGCTACATCTTC
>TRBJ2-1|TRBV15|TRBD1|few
CATSRGSGGNEQFF
TGTGCCACCAGCAGAGGATCAGGGGGCAATGAGCAGTTCTTC
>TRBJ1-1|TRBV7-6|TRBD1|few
CASSRQGSDTEAFF
TGTGCCAGCAGTCGACAGGGATCGGACACTGAAGCTTTCTTT
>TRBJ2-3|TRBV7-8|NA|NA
CASRPSRTGTQYF
TGTGCCAGCAGACCCTCGCGGACTGGGACGCAGTATTTT
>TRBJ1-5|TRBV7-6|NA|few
CASSSGLNQPQHF
TGTGCCAGCAGCTCCGGACTCAATCAGCCCCAGCATTTT
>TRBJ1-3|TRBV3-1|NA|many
CASSQDGSSGNTIYF
TGTGCCAGCAGCCAAGACGGAAGCTCTGGAAACACCATATATTTT
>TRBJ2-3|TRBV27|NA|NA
CASSLLRSQCVRDTQYF
TGTGCCAGCAGTCTACTTCGATCCCAGTGTGTGAGAGATACGCAGTATTTT
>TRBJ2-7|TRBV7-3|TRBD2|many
CASSPSLAERFEQYF
TGTGCCAGCAGCCCCTCTCTAGCGGAACGGTTCGAGCAGTACTTC
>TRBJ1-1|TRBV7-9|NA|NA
CASSPSLTEGQNTEAFF
TGTGCCAGCAGCCCTAGCCTGACCGAAGGACAGAACACTGAAGCTTTCTTT
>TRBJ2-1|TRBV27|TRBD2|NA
CASSLIGGRFNEQFF
TGTGCCAGCAGTTTGATTGGCGGGAGGTTTAATGAGCAGTTCTTC
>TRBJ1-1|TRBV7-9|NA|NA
CASSPRDLGAEAFF
TGTGCCAGCAGCCCGAGGGACCTGGGGGCTGAAGCTTTCTTT
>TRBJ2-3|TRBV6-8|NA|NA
CASRGPVTTDTQYF
TGTGCCAGCAGGGGGCCAGTTACCACAGATACGCAGTATTTT
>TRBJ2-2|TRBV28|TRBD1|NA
CASSTIGTGVTGELFF
TGTGCCAGCAGTACGATCGGGACAGGGGTCACCGGGGAGCTGTTTTTT
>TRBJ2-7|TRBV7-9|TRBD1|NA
CASSLDDRVVGEQYF
TGTGCCAGCAGCTTGGATGACAGGGTGGTCGGGGAGCAGTACTTC
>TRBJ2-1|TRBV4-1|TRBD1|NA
CASSRPGQYYNEQFF
TGCGCCAGCAGCCGACCGGGACAGTACTACAATGAGCAGTTCTTC
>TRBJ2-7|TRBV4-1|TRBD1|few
CASSPTGDHEQYF
TGCGCCAGCAGCCCAACAGGGGACCACGAGCAGTACTTC
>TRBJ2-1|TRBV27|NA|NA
CASSFGTAPGGLNEQFF
TGTGCCAGCAGTTTTGGGACTGCCCCCGGGGGCCTTAATGAGCAGTTCTTC
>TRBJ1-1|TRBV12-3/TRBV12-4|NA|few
CASSLTLTEAFF
TGTGCCAGCAGCCTGACCCTCACTGAAGCTTTCTTT
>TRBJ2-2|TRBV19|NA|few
CASLEGGFTGELFF
TGTGCCAGTCTGGAGGGGGGGTTCACCGGGGAGCTGTTTTTT
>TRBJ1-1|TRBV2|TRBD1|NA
CASGQGRTEAFF
TGTGCCAGTGGACAGGGGAGGACTGAAGCTTTCTTT
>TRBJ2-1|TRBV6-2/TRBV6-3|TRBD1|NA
CASSSAGTGLKIEQFF
TGTGCCAGCAGTTCCGCCGGGACAGGGCTTAAGATTGAGCAGTTCTTC
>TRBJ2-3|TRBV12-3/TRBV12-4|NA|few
CASSLDYTDTQYF
TGTGCCAGCAGCTTGGACTACACAGATACGCAGTATTTT
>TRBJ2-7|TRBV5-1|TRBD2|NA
CASSFGSGSYEQYF
TGCGCCAGCAGCTTCGGTAGCGGGTCCTACGAGCAGTACTTC
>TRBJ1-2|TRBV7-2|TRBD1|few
CASSLGVLGTGENYGYTF
TGTGCCAGCAGCTTAGGGGTACTAGGGACAGGGGAGAACTATGGCTACACCTTC
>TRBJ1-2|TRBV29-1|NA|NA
CSVVDQTLYGYTF
TGCAGCGTAGTGGACCAAACCCTCTATGGCTACACCTTC
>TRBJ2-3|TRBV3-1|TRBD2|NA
CASSVAGGLTDTQYF
TGTGCCAGCAGCGTAGCGGGAGGCCTCACAGATACGCAGTATTTT
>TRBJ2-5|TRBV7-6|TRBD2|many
CASSLEVGLAGVRETQYF
TGTGCCAGCAGCTTAGAGGTGGGGCTAGCGGGGGTCCGAGAGACCCAGTACTTC